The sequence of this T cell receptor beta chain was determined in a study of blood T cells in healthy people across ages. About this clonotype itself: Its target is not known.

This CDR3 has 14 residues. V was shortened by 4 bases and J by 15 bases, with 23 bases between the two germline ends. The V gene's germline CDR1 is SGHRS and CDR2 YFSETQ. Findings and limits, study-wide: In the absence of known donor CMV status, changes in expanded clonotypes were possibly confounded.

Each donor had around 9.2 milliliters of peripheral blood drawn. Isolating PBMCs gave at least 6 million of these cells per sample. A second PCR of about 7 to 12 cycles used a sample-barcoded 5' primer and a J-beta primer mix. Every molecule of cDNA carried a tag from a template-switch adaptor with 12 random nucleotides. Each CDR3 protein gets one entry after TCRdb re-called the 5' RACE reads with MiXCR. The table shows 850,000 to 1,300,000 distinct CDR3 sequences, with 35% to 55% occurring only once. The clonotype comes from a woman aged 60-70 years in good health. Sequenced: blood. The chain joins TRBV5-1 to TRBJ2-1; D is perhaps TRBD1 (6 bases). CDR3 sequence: CASSLDPQGPPRFF. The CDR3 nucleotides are TGCGCCAGCAGCCTTGACCCACAGGGCCCGCCACGGTTCTTC.